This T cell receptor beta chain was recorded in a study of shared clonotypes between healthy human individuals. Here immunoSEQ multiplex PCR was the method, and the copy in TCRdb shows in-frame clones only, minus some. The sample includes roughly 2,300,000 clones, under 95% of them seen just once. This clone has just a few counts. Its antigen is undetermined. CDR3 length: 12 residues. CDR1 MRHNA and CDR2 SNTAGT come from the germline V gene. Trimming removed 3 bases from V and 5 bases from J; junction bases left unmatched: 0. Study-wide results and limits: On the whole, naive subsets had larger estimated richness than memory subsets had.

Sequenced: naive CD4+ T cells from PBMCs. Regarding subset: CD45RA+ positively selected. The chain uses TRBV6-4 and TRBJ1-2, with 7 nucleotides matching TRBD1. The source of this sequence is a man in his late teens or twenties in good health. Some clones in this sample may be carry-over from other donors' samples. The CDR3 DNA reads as TGTGCCAGCAGTGAGACAGGGTATGGCTACACCTTC. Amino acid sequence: CASSETGYGYTF.